The T cell receptor (beta chain) described here comes from a study of CD8+CD57+ T cells in acquired aplastic anemia. Study details: DNA recovered from sorted CD4+ and CD8+ cells had a mean of approximately 3.2 ug. The study's findings and limits: About 27 CD8+ CDR3 sequences were shared between patients and controls. CD8+ Simpson's diversity showed no significant patient-control difference.

A note on this clonotype: Its antigen is not known.

The patients chosen for sequencing had shown expansion of CD8+CD57+ cells (detected by flow cytometry). Acquired aplastic anemia of severe grade affected all patients. Germline V lookup: CDR1 DFQATT, CDR2 SNEGSKA (reference sequence). Trimming cost V 2 bases and J 8 bases, with 15 bases left between them. This CDR3 spans 14 amino acids. TCR beta VDJ combinations and CDR3 sequences were profiled from genomic DNA. TCRdb used MiXCR to reprocess the reads, holding one entry per CDR3 protein. Among around 180,000 distinct CDR3 sequences listed, roughly 50% were seen once. Sequenced material: sorted CD4+, CD8+, or CD8+CD57+ T cells (not recorded which) from PBMCs. The sequence came from a human donor with aplastic anemia. V is TRBV20-1 and J is TRBJ2-2, with D maybe TRBD2 (6 bases). CDR3 bases: TGCAGTGCTAGATCCGGAGGGCAGGTGGGGGAGCTGTTTTTT. Its translation is CSARSGGQVGELFF.